This T cell receptor (beta chain) was obtained from a study of cytomegalovirus exposure and HLA in healthy donors. The CDR3 runs 14 residues. V lost 3 bases and J lost 2, with 9 bases in between. Germline V lookup: CDR1 WSHSY, CDR2 SAAADI. Use of 60 Vbeta and 13 Jbeta primers characterized the PCR. The repertoire was sequenced with immunoSEQ multiplex PCR; TCRdb's copy has only in-frame clones and lacks some. The listing records some 46,000 clones. Study-level results: A later analysis showed that HLA-associated TCR beta chains had undergone more clonal expansion than equally common others. The classifier reportedly diagnosed cytomegalovirus status with high specificity and sensitivity. Data from an earlier analysis indicated that most TCR beta V segments were productive either about 87% or about 30% of the time. Most subjects' HLA-A and HLA-B alleles were reportedly predicted from TCR beta sequences.

As regards this clone: As yet, its antigen is unknown.

The clonotype was recovered from a male donor in good health and CMV-seronegative. Sequenced sample: PBMCs. The chain carries TRBV10-2 and TRBJ2-3, with D unclear. The CDR3: CASSETSFTDTQYF. CDR3 nucleotides: TGCGCCAGCAGTGAAACATCCTTCACAGATACGCAGTATTTT.